The entry below describes one T cell receptor (beta chain). Antigen unknown. The CDR3 sequence is 15 residues long. Germline V gives CDR1 GTSNPN, CDR2 SVGIG (reference sequence). V was cut by 3 bases and J by 5 bases, with 19 bases left in between. The assay was immunoSEQ multiplex PCR, and TCRdb's table has in-frame clones only and misses some. The table records more than 110,000 clones, nearly 95% of them present only once. The data are from a study of T cell responses to AZD1222 COVID-19 vaccine. Study observations and caveats: An increase in Spike-specific TCR breadth and depth was observed after two AZD1222 doses. Among the donors, most were white British and more were female, and clonal diversity was possibly underestimated. Among AZD1222 vaccinees, only six were seropositive at baseline. Without day 14 samples, only post-peak T cell repertoires were studied.

The TCR sequence derives from an adult in good health. This sequence joins TRBV30 and TRBJ1-1, with D unclear. The sample was peripheral blood, taken on day 0 of AZD1222 vaccination. This CDR3 is CAWRPSIGWWTEAFF. CDR3 DNA sequence: TGTGCCTGGAGGCCCTCAATAGGATGGTGGACTGAAGCTTTCTTT.